This passage covers 20 T cell receptor beta chains from one sample sequenced in a study of cytomegalovirus exposure and HLA in healthy donors. A multiplex PCR was run with 60 Vbeta primers and 13 Jbeta primers. TCRdb's copy holds only in-frame clones and misses some; the assay was immunoSEQ multiplex PCR. The sample holds about 190,000 clones, roughly 83% seen once. Specimen: PBMCs. The receptors originated from a boy between 2 and 10 years old in good health and CMV-seronegative.

The chain employs TRBV19 and TRBJ2-1, with 12 bases identical to TRBD2. There are 15 residues in the CDR3. The V segment lost 7 bases and the J segment 7 bases; nucleotides outside the gene matches: 8. The V gene's germline CDR1 is LNHDA and CDR2 SQIVND (reference sequence). CDR3 protein: CASKTTGTSGNEQFF. CDR3 coding DNA: TGTGCCAGTAAGACCACCGGGACTAGCGGGAATGAGCAGTTCTTC.

V is TRBV18 and J is TRBJ2-1; D remains ambiguous. There are 13 residues in the CDR3. Trimming removed 6 bases at V and 5 bases at J, with 11 bases between. Germline CDR1 is KGHSH and CDR2 is LQKENI. The CDR3 region has the DNA TGTGCCAGCTCTCCCGACTGGGACAATGAGCAGTTCTTC. It encodes CASSPDWDNEQFF.

V and J are TRBV4-1 and TRBJ1-1, with a tentative D call TRBD1 (5 bases). The CDR3 consists of 13 residues. V dropped 6 bases and J dropped 1 base, with 9 bases sitting between them. Per the germline V gene, CDR1 is MGHRA and CDR2 is YSYEKL. The CDR3 nucleotides read TGCGCCAGCAGATTGACAGAGAACACTGAAGCTTTCTTT. It codes for CASRLTENTEAFF.

V gene TRBV7-9 combines with J gene TRBJ2-5; TRBD1 aligns across 9 bases. J lost 2 bases, V lost 6 bases, and 7 bases had no gene match. Per germline, CDR1 SEHNR and CDR2 FQNEAQ (reference sequence). This CDR3 spans 15 amino acids. The CDR3: CASSRGQGAQETQYF. The CDR3 region has the DNA TGTGCCAGCAGTAGGGGACAGGGAGCGCAAGAGACCCAGTACTTC. Full variable domain (rest looked up from reference TRBV7-9 and TRBJ2-5): DTGVSQNPRHKITKRGQNVTFRCDPISEHNRLYWYRQTLGQGPEFLTYFQNEAQLEKSRLLSDRFSAERPKGSFSTLEIQRTEQGDSAMYLCASSRGQGAQETQYFGPGTRLLVL.

The chain is built from TRBV5-1 and TRBJ1-2, with TRBD1 matching over 9 bases. The V gene end was trimmed by 3 bases and the J gene end by 2 bases; junction bases not matched to a gene: 14. CDR3 length equals 18 residues. Germline V gene sequence: CDR1 SGHRS, CDR2 YFSETQ. In nucleotides, the CDR3 is TGCGCCAGCAGCTCAACCGTTCGCACAGGGGGCCCCAACTATGGCTACACCTTC. This sequence encodes CASSSTVRTGGPNYGYTF.

With respect to this clone: One junction end disagrees with the germline gene, perhaps due to a read error. The chain carries TRBV11-3 and TRBJ2-1; D is unclear. The CDR3 length is 13 residues. From germline, CDR1 is SGHNT and CDR2 YENEEA. DNA for the CDR3: TGTGCCGGCAGCCCCAGTTCCTACAATGAGCAGTTCTTC. It is translated as CAGSPSSYNEQFF.

This clone was detected once. The gene calls are TRBV7-9 and TRBJ2-3, with TRBD2 identical over 9 bases. Germline V lookup: CDR1 SEHNR, CDR2 FQNEAQ (reference sequence). V trimming: 2 bases; J trimming: 1 base; junction bases outside the gene matches: 13. The CDR3 consists of 19 residues. The CDR3 region is CASSLMGTSSGLGTDTQYF. The CDR3 coding sequence is TGTGCCAGCAGCTTAATGGGGACTAGCTCCGGCCTCGGCACAGATACGCAGTATTTT.

This chain uses TRBV5-6 with TRBJ1-5; tentative D call: TRBD1 (5 bases). The CDR3 is 15 residues long. Germline V gives CDR1 SGHDT, CDR2 YYEEEE. V gave up 4 bases and J gave up 4 bases, with 15 bases separating them. CDR3 nucleotide sequence: TGTGCCAGCAGCCGTCGTACAGGAAATAATCAGCCCCAGCATTTT. Translated, it gives CASSRRTGNNQPQHF.

The chain is built from TRBV15 and TRBJ2-6; D is undetermined. Per the germline V gene, CDR1 is LNHNV and CDR2 is YYDKDF (reference sequence). The V end lost 2 bases, the J end lost 3 bases, and 8 bases lay between the germline ends. This CDR3 comprises 15 residues. CDR3 protein: CATSRPGSGANVLTF. The CDR3 DNA follows: TGTGCCACCAGCAGACCCGGTAGTGGGGCCAACGTCCTGACTTTC.

The chain couples TRBV5-4 to TRBJ2-1; no definite D call. Germline V lookup: CDR1 SGHNT, CDR2 YYREEE (reference sequence). V lost 0 bases, J lost 0 bases, and 7 bases lay in between. CDR3 length: 15 residues. CDR3 residues: CASSLDTSSYNEQFF. In DNA, the CDR3 is TGTGCCAGCAGCTTGGACACCTCCTCCTACAATGAGCAGTTCTTC.

Notes on this clone: The junction departs from germline at one end; a sequencing error may be responsible. This chain uses TRBV7-7 with TRBJ2-2; 9 bases align to TRBD1. The length of the CDR3 is 15 residues. Looked up from germline, CDR1 is SSHAT and CDR2 is FNYEAQ (reference sequence). DNA for the CDR3: TGTGCTAGCAGCTTAGGGGGACAGGGAACCGGGGAGCTGTTTTTT. The encoded protein is CASSLGGQGTGELFF.

V is TRBV4-1 and J is TRBJ1-4; 7 positions agree with TRBD1. The germline gives CDR1 MGHRA, CDR2 YSYEKL. Losses at the gene ends were 5 bases for V and 5 bases for J; bases not matched to a gene: 20. The CDR3 runs to 19 residues. The CDR3 protein is CASSAQPRTRQGSNEKLFF. The CDR3 nucleotides are TGCGCCAGCAGCGCCCAGCCAAGAACCCGACAGGGTTCAAATGAAAAACTGTTTTTT.

The chain is built from TRBV7-9 and TRBJ2-2; D may be TRBD1 (5 bases). Germline values: CDR1 SEHNR, CDR2 FQNEAQ (reference sequence). This CDR3 contains 17 residues. Deletions cut 1 base from V and 0 bases from J, with 12 bases between. The CDR3: CASSLVVQGSNTGELFF. CDR3 DNA sequence: TGTGCCAGCAGCTTAGTGGTCCAGGGATCGAACACCGGGGAGCTGTTTTTT.

The gene calls are TRBV10-3 and TRBJ2-7, with D tentatively TRBD2 (6 bases). With 0 bases removed from V and 1 base from J, the gap between germline ends came to 10 bases. The germline V gene has CDR1 ENHRY and CDR2 SYGVKD. This CDR3 is built from 15 residues. Written as DNA, the CDR3 is TGTGCCATCAGTGAGTCTTCTAGCGCGTCCTACGAGCAGTACTTC. This encodes CAISESSSASYEQYF.

The chain carries TRBV4-2 and TRBJ2-3; 15 bases are a match to TRBD2. Germline values: CDR1 LGHNA, CDR2 YNFKEQ. The CDR3 loop spans 18 amino acids. V shed 0 bases and J 4 bases; nucleotides not matched to a gene: 5. In nucleotides, the CDR3 is TGTGCCAGCAGCCAAGATCAGGGACTAGCGGGAGGCCCAGATACGCAGTATTTT. Protein: CASSQDQGLAGGPDTQYF.

This clone was counted only a few times. The chain links TRBV30 to TRBJ2-1; 10 bases are shared with TRBD1. The CDR3 runs 13 residues. Germline loops: CDR1 GTSNPN, CDR2 SVGIG (reference sequence). Trimming at V came to 3 bases and at J to 7 bases, leaving 3 bases not matched to a gene. DNA for the CDR3: TGTGCCTGGAGGGACAGGGGGGGGAATGAGCAGTTCTTC. This encodes CAWRDRGGNEQFF.

The chain has TRBV5-1 and TRBJ2-5, with TRBD2 identical over 11 bases. The V gene end was trimmed by 4 bases and the J gene end by 2 bases; junction bases not matched to a gene: 4. Per the germline V gene, CDR1 is SGHRS and CDR2 is YFSETQ. The CDR3 is 15 residues long. The CDR3 DNA reads TGCGCCAGCAGCCGGGGGACTAGCGGACAAGAGACCCAGTACTTC. Its translation: CASSRGTSGQETQYF.

The chain is built from TRBV5-1 and TRBJ2-5; 7 bases map to TRBD1. The CDR3 runs to 14 residues. Germline CDR1 and CDR2: SGHRS and YFSETQ. The ends lost 4 bases at V and 1 base at J; junction bases unmatched: 4. Here the CDR3 DNA reads TGCGCCAGCAGCCCTTGGGACAGCCAAGAGACCCAGTACTTC. Protein sequence: CASSPWDSQETQYF.

The rearrangement links TRBV6-4 to TRBJ1-2, with D maybe TRBD1 (5 bases). Trimming cost V 5 bases and J 7 bases, with 20 bases left between them. Germline CDR1 is MRHNA and CDR2 is SNTAGT. This CDR3 is 15 amino acids long. In DNA form, the CDR3 reads TGTGCCAGCAGTCAAGAAGGAGGGACCGGAGCTGGCTACACCTTC. It codes for CASSQEGGTGAGYTF.

The chain joins TRBV6-6 to TRBJ2-1, with 8 bases identical to TRBD1. In germline, CDR1 is MNHNY, CDR2 SVGAGI (reference sequence). This CDR3 contains 15 residues. V lost 3 bases, J lost 6 bases, and 7 bases stayed unmatched. The CDR3 sequence: CASSYSRTGFNEQFF. The CDR3, as DNA: TGTGCCAGCAGTTATTCCAGGACAGGGTTCAATGAGCAGTTCTTC.